Shown below are 31 T cell receptor beta chains from a single sample sequenced in a study of T cell repertoires in aging, cancer and after chemotherapy. TCR beta rearrangements were amplified from peripheral blood genomic DNA. Rearranged V-D-J TRB sequences were amplified with a mixed TRB-A/B primer pool. TCRdb fed the multiplex PCR reads into MiXCR, producing one record per CDR3 protein. In the table there are about 2,000 distinct CDR3 sequences, 25% of which are singletons. Sequenced input: blood. These receptors were collected from a human donor with a solid tumor.

This clonotype was seen just once. This sequence joins TRBV6-1 and TRBJ1-5; a weak D match, TRBD1 (6 bases). The germline CDR1 and CDR2 sequences are MNHNS and SASEGT. The V end was cut by 6 bases, the J end by 7 bases, with 13 bases between. This CDR3 is 13 amino acids long. The CDR3 DNA is TGTGCCAGCAGGCAGGGGCCGAGGCAGCCCCAGCATTTT. It codes for CASRQGPRQPQHF.

This clonotype is labeled as medium-sized. The rearrangement links TRBV7-9 to TRBJ2-7; the D is unclear. CDR3 length: 14 amino acids. The germline V gene encodes CDR1 SEHNR and CDR2 FQNEAQ (reference sequence). Trimming shortened V by 5 bases and J by 2 bases, and 13 bases separated the two germline ends. The CDR3 sequence: CASSLSRVPYEQYF. The CDR3 bases are TGTGCCAGCAGCCTGTCCCGGGTCCCCTACGAGCAGTACTTC. The full variable domain, its missing parts supplied by reference TRBV7-9 and TRBJ2-7, is DTGVSQNPRHKITKRGQNVTFRCDPISEHNRLYWYRQTLGQGPEFLTYFQNEAQLEKSRLLSDRFSAERPKGSFSTLEIQRTEQGDSAMYLCASSLSRVPYEQYFGPGTRLTVT.

This clonotype qualifies as medium-sized (0.01 to 0.1%). The J gene is TRBJ1-2, the V gene TRBV19; TRBD1 matches 7 bases. Germline CDR1 LNHDA, CDR2 SQIVND (reference sequence). Losses at the gene ends were 4 bases for V and 5 bases for J; bases not matched to a gene: 7. The CDR3 is made up of 14 amino acids. CDR3 loop: CASSTTRQGYGYTF. CDR3 DNA: TGTGCCAGTAGTACTACCCGACAGGGATATGGCTACACCTTC.

Relative to its sample, this clonotype is medium-sized (0.01 to 0.1%). The chain joins TRBV20-1 to TRBJ2-1; D is possibly TRBD2 (7 bases). CDR3 length: 14 residues. Germline lookup yields CDR1 DFQATT and CDR2 SNEGSKA (reference sequence). V dropped 1 base and J dropped 8 bases, with 15 bases sitting between them. This CDR3 is CSARVDGGHYEQFF. As DNA, the CDR3 is TGCAGTGCTAGAGTGGACGGGGGGCACTATGAGCAGTTCTTC.

By its share, this clonotype is medium-sized. The gene calls are TRBV27 and TRBJ2-3; D possibly uses TRBD1 or TRBD2 (5 bases each). The CDR3 loop spans 15 amino acids. Trimming pared 5 bases from V and 0 bases from J, leaving 12 bases between. Germline CDR1 reads MNHEY; CDR2 reads SMNVEV (reference sequence). CDR3 nucleotide sequence: TGTGCCAGCAGTACCACGGGGCTTAGCACAGATACGCAGTATTTT. Residues: CASSTTGLSTDTQYF.

Concerning this clonotype itself: With a much larger clone just one base away, this may be a read error. This sequence joins TRBV12-3 or TRBV12-4 and TRBJ1-5; D uncertain. V lost 3 bases, J lost 2 bases, and 8 bases lay in between. CDR3 length: 14 amino acids. The CDR3 region is CASSLDWGNQPQHF. Written as DNA, the CDR3 is TGTGCCAGCAGTTTGGACTGGGGCAATCAGCCCCAGCATTTT.

This clonotype has just a few counts. The rearrangement joins TRBV9 to TRBJ2-1; D may be TRBD2 (5 bases). V gave up 4 bases and J gave up 5 bases, with 16 bases separating them. There are 15 residues in the CDR3. CDR1 is SGDLS and CDR2 is YYNGEE in the germline V gene. The CDR3 DNA reads TGTGCCAGCAGCCTCGAGGGCGGATCGGACAATGAGCAGTTCTTC. Encoded protein: CASSLEGGSDNEQFF.

By sample fraction, this clonotype is medium-sized. The gene calls are TRBV5-4 and TRBJ1-6; 8 bases agree with TRBD1. After removal of 3 bases from V and 11 bases from J, the junction contained 13 bases not matched to a gene. This CDR3 region has 16 residues. Germline lookup yields CDR1 SGHNT and CDR2 YYREEE (reference sequence). The CDR3 spells CASSSSQGAPYPPLHF. As DNA, the CDR3 is TGTGCCAGCAGCTCTTCCCAGGGGGCGCCTTATCCACCCCTCCACTTT. The complete variable domain, with remaining parts taken from reference TRBV5-4 and TRBJ1-6, reads ETGVTQSPTHLIKTRGQQVTLRCSSQSGHNTVSWYQQALGQGPQFIFQYYREEENGRGNFPPRFSGLQFPNYSSELNVNALELDDSALYLCASSSSQGAPYPPLHFGNGTRLTVT.

This clonotype is classed as medium-sized. The chain uses TRBV20-1 and TRBJ2-1; D not certain. The CDR3 has 11 residues. V was shortened by 3 bases and J by 10 bases, with 10 bases between the two germline ends. Germline CDR1 reads DFQATT; CDR2 reads SNEGSKA (reference sequence). CDR3 DNA: TGCAGTGCTAGCCCGGGCTGGGAGCAGTTCTTC. Translation gives CSASPGWEQFF.

In DNA form, the CDR3 reads TGTGCCTGGAGTGGGGACAGGGGGAGTGGGAGTGAAAAACTGTTTTTT. Its protein product is CAWSGDRGSGSEKLFF. This sequence joins TRBV30 and TRBJ1-4, with TRBD1 identical over 11 bases. The CDR3 runs to 16 residues. The ends lost 1 base at V and 7 bases at J; junction bases unmatched: 8. Germline V CDR1 and CDR2: GTSNPN, SVGIG (reference sequence).

This chain uses TRBV29-1 with TRBJ1-2; perhaps TRBD1 as D (6 bases). V lost 3 bases, J lost 5 bases, and 22 bases lay in between. Looked up from germline, CDR1 is SQVTM and CDR2 is ANQGSEA. The CDR3 spans 16 residues. The chain's CDR3 is CSVDGAGEDHPYGYTF. CDR3 DNA sequence: TGCAGCGTTGACGGGGCAGGGGAGGATCATCCGTATGGCTACACCTTC.

As for this clonotype: A much bigger clone sits one base away, suggesting this may be a read error. This chain connects TRBV5-3 to TRBJ2-3; D gene uncertain. TRBV5-3 is annotated as an ORF whose role is uncertain. This CDR3 comprises 15 residues. CDR3 in amino acids: CARFQWVQRTDMQYF. Here the CDR3 DNA reads TGTGCCAGATTCCAATGGGTACAGCGCACAGATATGCAGTATTTT.

This clonotype is labeled as medium-sized. This chain joins TRBV20-1 and TRBJ2-5, with TRBD2 identical over 10 bases. The trim removed 7 bases at V and 5 bases at J, leaving 13 bases unmatched. There are 15 residues in the CDR3. CDR1 and CDR2 from the germline V gene are DFQATT and SNEGSKA (reference sequence). The CDR3 here is CSVRASGSFVETQYF. The CDR3 DNA follows: TGCAGTGTGCGGGCTAGCGGGAGTTTTGTCGAGACCCAGTACTTC.

This clonotype counts as large (0.1 to 1%). The chain couples TRBV29-1 to TRBJ2-7; 7 bases line up with TRBD1. The CDR3 is made up of 11 amino acids. Germline values: CDR1 SQVTM, CDR2 ANQGSEA. Germline trimming cut 7 bases from V and 5 bases from J; bases unmatched to any gene: 5. Here the CDR3 reads CSGRDSNEQYF. CDR3 coding DNA: TGCAGCGGTAGGGACAGTAACGAGCAGTACTTC.

By sample share, this clonotype is medium-sized. The chain couples TRBV20-1 to TRBJ1-2, with D perhaps matching TRBD1 (5 bases). Trimming removed 1 base from V and 3 bases from J, with 15 bases in between. Germline CDR1 is DFQATT and CDR2 is SNEGSKA (reference sequence). The CDR3 is made up of 15 amino acids. CDR3 DNA: TGCAGTGCTAGAGCCTTGGAGGGGATCGACTATGGCTACACCTTC. Its translation is CSARALEGIDYGYTF.

This clonotype is labeled as medium-sized. The genes are TRBV6-4 and TRBJ2-3; 7 bases line up with TRBD2. The CDR3 runs to 15 residues. V shed 3 bases and J 4 bases; nucleotides not matched to a gene: 7. Germline V gene data show CDR1 as MRHNA and CDR2 as SNTAGT. The CDR3 DNA is TGTGCCAGCAGTGAGTTCGCGGGAGCCCCAGATACGCAGTATTTT. Protein: CASSEFAGAPDTQYF.

By sample fraction, this clonotype is medium-sized. The chain carries TRBV6-1 and TRBJ2-3, with a weak D call TRBD1 (6 bases). The V gene lost 6 bases and the J gene lost 10 bases, with 8 bases spanning the gap. The germline gives CDR1 MNHNS, CDR2 SASEGT. The CDR3 loop spans 10 amino acids. CDR3 region: CASRDSPQYF. CDR3 nucleotide sequence: TGTGCCAGCAGGGACAGCCCGCAGTATTTT.

As concerns this clonotype: One end of the junction does not line up with germline, which may come from a read error. The rearrangement links TRBV12-3 or TRBV12-4 to TRBJ2-1, with D perhaps matching TRBD1 or TRBD2 (5 bases each). This CDR3 comprises 13 residues. The CDR3 loop is CASSSMPGPGSIF. CDR3 sequence (DNA): TGTGCCAGCAGTTCTATGCCGGGACCGGGGTCAATCTTC.

J is TRBJ1-5 and V is TRBV12-3 or TRBV12-4, with a possible D match to TRBD1 (5 bases). V was cut by 5 bases and J by 0 bases, with 11 bases left in between. This CDR3 is built from 15 residues. The CDR3 sequence: CASSPRTYSNQPQHF. The CDR3 nucleotides read TGTGCCAGCAGTCCGCGGACATATAGCAATCAGCCCCAGCATTTT.

This clonotype came up a few times. The rearrangement joins TRBV25-1 to TRBJ1-2, with TRBD1 matching 9 bases. The V gene end was trimmed by 2 bases and the J gene end by 5 bases; junction bases not matched to a gene: 6. The CDR3 has 15 amino acids. The germline V gene has CDR1 MGHDK and CDR2 SYGVNS. This CDR3 is CASSEGDRVEYGYTF. The CDR3, as DNA: TGTGCCAGCAGTGAAGGGGACAGGGTTGAATATGGCTACACCTTC.

This clonotype was picked up a small number of times. The rearrangement uses TRBV28 and TRBJ2-1; D uncertain. Germline lookup yields CDR1 MDHEN and CDR2 SYDVKM. V lost 3 bases to trimming and J lost 0 bases, with 6 bases between them. The length of the CDR3 is 14 residues. In nucleotides, the CDR3 is TGTGCCAGCAGTTTCCGGAGCTCCTACAATGAGCAGTTCTTC. This sequence encodes CASSFRSSYNEQFF.

This clonotype counts as large. The rearrangement uses TRBV19 and TRBJ1-6, with TRBD1 matching 10 bases. In germline, CDR1 is LNHDA, CDR2 SQIVND (reference sequence). V lost 5 bases, J lost 10 bases, and 5 bases stayed unmatched. The length of the CDR3 is 14 residues. DNA for the CDR3: TGTGCCAGTAGTGGAGGGACAGGGGCGTCACCCCTCCACTTT. It specifies CASSGGTGASPLHF.

By share, this clonotype counts as medium-sized. This chain connects TRBV6-1 to TRBJ1-2; D call uncertain. V dropped 8 bases and J dropped 1 base, with 14 bases sitting between them. Germline loops: CDR1 MNHNS, CDR2 SASEGT. This CDR3 has 14 amino acids. The CDR3 reads CASGGQWDNYGYTF. The CDR3 nucleotides are TGTGCCAGCGGAGGGCAATGGGATAACTATGGCTACACCTTC.

The chain employs TRBV6-5 and TRBJ2-7; D perhaps matches TRBD2 (5 bases). The germline gives CDR1 MNHEY, CDR2 SVGAGI. CDR3 length equals 15 residues. The V end was cut by 6 bases, the J end by 2 bases, with 17 bases between. DNA of the CDR3: TGTGCCAGCAGCCGGCGCCCGGGGTCCCCCTACGAGCAGTACTTC. It codes for CASSRRPGSPYEQYF.

This clonotype is labeled medium-sized (0.01 to 0.1%). This chain connects TRBV20-1 to TRBJ2-7; TRBD2 matches 7 bases. Trimming took 4 bases from V and 1 from J; bases not matched to a gene: 10. This CDR3 comprises 15 residues. Germline V gene sequence: CDR1 DFQATT, CDR2 SNEGSKA (reference sequence). CDR3 amino acids: CSAKWDGTKSYEQYF. In nucleotides, the CDR3 is TGCAGTGCTAAGTGGGACGGGACTAAATCCTACGAGCAGTACTTC.

This clonotype is classed as medium-sized (0.01 to 0.1%). The V gene is TRBV30, the J gene TRBJ2-2; 11 positions match TRBD2. This CDR3 spans 16 amino acids. Germline V CDR1 and CDR2: GTSNPN, SVGIG (reference sequence). Trimming removed 5 bases from V and 8 bases from J; junction bases left unmatched: 13. The CDR3 bases are TGTGCCTGGCTAAGACTAGCGGGATTTACTGTGGGGGAGCTGTTTTTT. Translation: CAWLRLAGFTVGELFF.

This clonotype rates as medium-sized. This chain links TRBV10-1 with TRBJ1-5; D is unresolved. With 3 bases removed from V and 6 bases from J, the gap between germline ends came to 6 bases. The CDR3 extends over 12 amino acids. CDR1 is WNHNN, CDR2 SYGVQD, per germline (reference sequence). CDR3 in amino acids: CASSDYSQPQHF. CDR3 sequence (DNA): TGCGCCAGCAGTGATTACTCTCAGCCCCAGCATTTT.

This clonotype is medium-sized (0.01 to 0.1%) by share. The chain employs TRBV6-1 and TRBJ1-5; possible D gene TRBD1, 5 bases. The germline V gene encodes CDR1 MNHNS and CDR2 SASEGT. V was cut by 7 bases and J by 2 bases, with 15 bases left in between. This CDR3 is built from 15 residues. The CDR3 loop reads CASIGEGLGNQPQHF. CDR3 in DNA: TGTGCCAGCATCGGGGAGGGGTTGGGCAATCAGCCCCAGCATTTT.

This rearrangement joins TRBV29-1 to TRBJ1-2; 12 bases are shared with TRBD1. This CDR3 has 13 residues. J gave up 6 bases and V 7 bases, and 6 bases lay outside the gene matches. Germline lookup yields CDR1 SQVTM and CDR2 ANQGSEA. CDR3 protein: CSAVGTGGNGYTF. The CDR3 coding sequence is TGCAGCGCCGTCGGGACAGGGGGCAATGGCTACACCTTC.

This chain uses TRBV27 with TRBJ1-2; D ambiguous. The V and J ends lost 5 bases and 7 bases respectively, with 11 bases between them. CDR3 size: 12 residues. CDR1 and CDR2 from the germline V gene are MNHEY and SMNVEV (reference sequence). This CDR3 is CASSEVWTGYTF. The CDR3 region has the DNA TGTGCCAGCAGTGAGGTGTGGACTGGCTACACCTTC.

The V call is TRBV5-1, the J call TRBJ2-7; 7 bases are a match to TRBD1. The end of the DNA fits TRBJ2-1 better, so the J call may be wrong. The CDR3 is 15 amino acids. Germline loops: CDR1 SGHRS, CDR2 YFSETQ. The CDR3 DNA sequence: TGCGCCAGCAGAAGGGACAGCTTAATTTCCTACGAGCAGTTCTTC. This codes for CASRRDSLISYEQFF.